This T cell receptor beta chain was found in a study of blood T cell repertoires in COVID-19. Sequencing used immunoSEQ multiplex PCR; TCRdb keeps in-frame clones, though not all of them. The repertoire holds 180,000 or so clones, with around 88% as singletons. In terms of age and location, participants ranged from roughly 18 to 100 years and lived in about two dozen US areas. V gave up 6 bases and J gave up 0 bases, with 14 bases separating them. This CDR3 contains 15 residues. CDR1 MNHEY and CDR2 SVGAGI come from the germline V gene. This clone came up once. The sample taken for sequencing was PBMCs or T cells enriched from blood (not recorded which). The source of this sequence is a woman aged 25 to 39 who had recovered from COVID-19. V is TRBV6-5 and J is TRBJ1-2, with D possibly TRBD1 on 6 matching bases. CDR3 in amino acids: CASRPGVSANYGYTF. The CDR3 DNA sequence: TGTGCCAGCAGACCAGGGGTATCAGCTAACTATGGCTACACCTTC.